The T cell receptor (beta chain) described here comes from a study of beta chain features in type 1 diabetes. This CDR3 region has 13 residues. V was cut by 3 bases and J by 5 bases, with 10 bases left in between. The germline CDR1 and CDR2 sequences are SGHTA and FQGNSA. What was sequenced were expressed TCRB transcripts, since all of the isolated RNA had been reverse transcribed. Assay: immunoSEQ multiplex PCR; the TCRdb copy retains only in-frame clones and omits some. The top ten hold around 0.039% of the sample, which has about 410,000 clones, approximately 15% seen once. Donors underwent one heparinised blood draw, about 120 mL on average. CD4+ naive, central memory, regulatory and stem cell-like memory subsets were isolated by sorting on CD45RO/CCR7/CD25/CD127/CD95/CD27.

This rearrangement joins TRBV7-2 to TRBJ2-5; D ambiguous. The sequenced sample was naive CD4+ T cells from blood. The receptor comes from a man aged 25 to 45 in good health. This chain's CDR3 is CASSFSRGETQYF. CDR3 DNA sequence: TGTGCCAGCAGCTTTTCCCGTGGGGAGACCCAGTACTTC.